Presented here are 2 T cell receptor beta chains from one specimen sequenced in a study of shared clonotypes between healthy human individuals (dated by TCRdb to 2018 to 2020). Libraries were prepared through the immunoSEQ multiplex PCR assay. Held by TCRdb, this immuneACCESS table contains in-frame sequences only and omits some clones. Under half of the omission traces to an unresolved V gene where checked; the cause of the rest is unknown. The sample yields about 700,000 clones; approximately 79% were counted once. Approximately 1.8% of the sample lies in the top ten. Sequencing input: memory CD4+ T cells sorted from blood. The cell subset or site label corresponds to: CD45RA-negative fraction. These TCRs come from a woman younger than 45 in good health.

This clone was picked up a small number of times. The J gene is TRBJ2-4, the V gene TRBV4-2, with TRBD2 matching 7 bases. Trimming at V came to 4 bases and at J to 0 bases, leaving 15 bases not matched to a gene. The germline V gene encodes CDR1 LGHNA and CDR2 YNFKEQ. The CDR3 has 19 amino acids. CDR3 DNA: TGTGCCAGCAGCCCCCATGGGGGGGGGATTGAAGTAGCCAAAAACATTCAGTACTTC. Its translation: CASSPHGGGIEVAKNIQYF.

The genes are TRBV5-1 and TRBJ2-1; 7 bases align to TRBD2. Germline V lookup: CDR1 SGHRS, CDR2 YFSETQ. CDR3 size: 18 residues. V was pared by 0 bases and J by 4 bases, with 13 bases of the junction left unmatched. The DNA of the CDR3 is TGCGCCAGCAGCTTGGCTATTACGGTCGCGGGAGAATACAATGAGCAGTTCTTC. This sequence encodes CASSLAITVAGEYNEQFF.